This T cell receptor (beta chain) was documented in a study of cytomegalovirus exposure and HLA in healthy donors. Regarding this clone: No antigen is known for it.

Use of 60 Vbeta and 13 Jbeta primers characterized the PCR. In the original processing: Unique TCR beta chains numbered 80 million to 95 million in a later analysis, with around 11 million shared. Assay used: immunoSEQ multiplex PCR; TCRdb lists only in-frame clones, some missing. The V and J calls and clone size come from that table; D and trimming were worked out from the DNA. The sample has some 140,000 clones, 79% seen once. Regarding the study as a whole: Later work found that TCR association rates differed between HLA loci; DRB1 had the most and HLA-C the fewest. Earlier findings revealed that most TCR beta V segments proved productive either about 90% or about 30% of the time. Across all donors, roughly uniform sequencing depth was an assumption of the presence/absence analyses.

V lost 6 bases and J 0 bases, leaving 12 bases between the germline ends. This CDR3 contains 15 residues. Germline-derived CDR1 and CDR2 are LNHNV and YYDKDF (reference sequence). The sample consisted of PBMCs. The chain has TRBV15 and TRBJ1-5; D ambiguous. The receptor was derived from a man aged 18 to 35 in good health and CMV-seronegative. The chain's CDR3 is CATRAFGDSNQPQHF. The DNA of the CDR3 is TGTGCCACCAGGGCCTTCGGGGATAGCAATCAGCCCCAGCATTTT.